Detailed here is one T cell receptor (beta chain). This entry belongs to a study of blood T cell repertoires in COVID-19. Measured with immunoSEQ multiplex PCR; TCRdb has only the in-frame clones, and not every one. Of some 200,000 clones listed, 70% to 90% are singletons. The CDR3 is 16 amino acids. CDR1 MNHNS and CDR2 SASEGT come from the germline V gene. V lost 4 bases, J lost 4 bases, and 20 bases lay in between. The chain links TRBV6-1 to TRBJ2-7, with a possible D match to TRBD1 (8 bases). Sequenced: peripheral blood. The clonotype comes from a woman under 30 who had recovered from COVID-19. The CDR3 spells CASSAPHGQGGYEQYF. The CDR3 DNA reads as TGTGCCAGCAGTGCACCCCATGGACAGGGAGGGTACGAGCAGTACTTC.